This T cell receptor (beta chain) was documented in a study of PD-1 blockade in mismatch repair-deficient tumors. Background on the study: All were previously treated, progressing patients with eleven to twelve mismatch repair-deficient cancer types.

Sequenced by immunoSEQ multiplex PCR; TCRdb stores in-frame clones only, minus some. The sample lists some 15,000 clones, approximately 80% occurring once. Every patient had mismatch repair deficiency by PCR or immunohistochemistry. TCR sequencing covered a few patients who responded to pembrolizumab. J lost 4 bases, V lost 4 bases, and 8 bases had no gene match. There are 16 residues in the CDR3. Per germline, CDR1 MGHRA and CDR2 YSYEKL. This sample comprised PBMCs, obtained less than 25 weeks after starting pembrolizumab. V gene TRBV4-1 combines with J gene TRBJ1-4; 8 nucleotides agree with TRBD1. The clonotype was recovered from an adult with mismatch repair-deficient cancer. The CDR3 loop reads CASSLTQGAGNEKLFF. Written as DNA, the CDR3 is TGCGCCAGCAGCCTAACTCAGGGGGCCGGTAATGAAAAACTGTTTTTT.